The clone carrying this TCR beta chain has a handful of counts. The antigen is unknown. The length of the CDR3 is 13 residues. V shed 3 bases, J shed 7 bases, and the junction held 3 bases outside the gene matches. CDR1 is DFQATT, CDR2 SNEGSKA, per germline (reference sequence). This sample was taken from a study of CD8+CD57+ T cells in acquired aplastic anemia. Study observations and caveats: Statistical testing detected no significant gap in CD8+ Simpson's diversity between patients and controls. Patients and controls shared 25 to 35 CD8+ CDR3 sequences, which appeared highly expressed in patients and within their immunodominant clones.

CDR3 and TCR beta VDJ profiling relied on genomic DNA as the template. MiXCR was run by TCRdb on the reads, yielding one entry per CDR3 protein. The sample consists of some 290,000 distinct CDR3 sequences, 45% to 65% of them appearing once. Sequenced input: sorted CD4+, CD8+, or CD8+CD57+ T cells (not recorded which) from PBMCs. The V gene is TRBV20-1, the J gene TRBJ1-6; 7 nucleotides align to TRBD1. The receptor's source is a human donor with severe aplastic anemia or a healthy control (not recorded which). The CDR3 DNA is TGCAGTGCTAGCATGGGACAGAATTCACCCCTCCACTTT. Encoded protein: CSASMGQNSPLHF.